These T cell receptor beta chains were read from a single sample in a study of blood T cells in healthy people across ages. TCRdb ran MiXCR on the 5' RACE reads and lists one entry per CDR3 protein. Of roughly 800,000 distinct CDR3 sequences detected, 20% to 30% appear once; the ten largest clones hold 2.5% to 3.5%. A further study also used this sample, focusing on T cells of mothers and their children.

Sequencing was done on a sample of blood. The receptors were gathered from a boy between 10 and 17 years old in good health. Each CDR3 is given with its conserved first and last residue. D genes are given only for firm matches. Clone size is not always given. Where it is, it says once, few, many or a class for expanded clones.

>TRBV5-1|TRBJ2-3|-|-
CASSLGAGGIRTTDTQYF
TGCGCCAGCAGCTTGGGGGCAGGTGGAATTAGAACCACAGATACGCAGTATTTT
>TRBV12-3/TRBV12-4|TRBJ2-6|few|-
CASKAAKLSGANVLTF
TGTGCCAGCAAGGCGGCGAAGCTCTCTGGGGCCAACGTCCTGACTTTC
>TRBV29-1|TRBJ1-4|-|-
CSVEIAPFDEKLFF
TGCAGCGTTGAAATAGCCCCCTTTGACGAAAAACTGTTTTTT
>TRBV28|TRBJ2-3|-|-
CASSFSRGNTQYF
TGTGCCAGCAGTTTTAGTAGGGGAAATACGCAGTATTTT
>TRBV20-1|TRBJ1-2|-|-
CSARDPGRDDGYTF
TGCAGTGCTAGAGACCCTGGAAGGGACGATGGCTACACCTTC
>TRBV29-1|TRBJ2-4|few|TRBD2
CSVGGTLAHGIQYF
TGCAGCGTGGGGGGGACTCTCGCTCACGGCATTCAGTACTTC
>TRBV11-2|TRBJ2-5|few|TRBD1
CASSPDRGKRETQYF
TGTGCCAGCAGCCCAGACAGGGGGAAAAGAGAGACCCAGTACTTC
>TRBV12-3/TRBV12-4|TRBJ2-2|-|-
CASSPQAGNTGELFF
TGTGCCAGCAGTCCACAGGCGGGGAACACCGGGGAGCTGTTTTTT
>TRBV13|TRBJ2-7|-|-
CASAGSSSSRRFYEQYF
TGTGCCAGCGCAGGGTCTTCTTCTTCCCGGAGGTTCTACGAGCAGTACTTC
>TRBV4-1|TRBJ2-5|-|TRBD1
CASSRPGTGSGQYF
TGCGCCAGCAGCCGACCCGGGACAGGGTCAGGGCAGTACTTC
>TRBV5-1|TRBJ2-5|-|TRBD1
CASSPPDRAVGETQYF
TGCGCCAGCAGCCCCCCTGACAGGGCGGTCGGGGAGACCCAGTACTTC
>TRBV28|TRBJ1-5|-|-
CASSSEGEPQHF
TGTGCCAGCAGTTCCGAGGGGGAGCCCCAGCATTTT
>TRBV28|TRBJ1-2|-|-
CASGGYGYTF
TGTGCCAGCGGGGGCTATGGCTACACCTTC
>TRBV7-2|TRBJ1-4|-|TRBD1
CASSFQGGGNEKLFF
TGTGCCAGCAGCTTTCAGGGGGGGGGTAATGAAAAACTGTTTTTT